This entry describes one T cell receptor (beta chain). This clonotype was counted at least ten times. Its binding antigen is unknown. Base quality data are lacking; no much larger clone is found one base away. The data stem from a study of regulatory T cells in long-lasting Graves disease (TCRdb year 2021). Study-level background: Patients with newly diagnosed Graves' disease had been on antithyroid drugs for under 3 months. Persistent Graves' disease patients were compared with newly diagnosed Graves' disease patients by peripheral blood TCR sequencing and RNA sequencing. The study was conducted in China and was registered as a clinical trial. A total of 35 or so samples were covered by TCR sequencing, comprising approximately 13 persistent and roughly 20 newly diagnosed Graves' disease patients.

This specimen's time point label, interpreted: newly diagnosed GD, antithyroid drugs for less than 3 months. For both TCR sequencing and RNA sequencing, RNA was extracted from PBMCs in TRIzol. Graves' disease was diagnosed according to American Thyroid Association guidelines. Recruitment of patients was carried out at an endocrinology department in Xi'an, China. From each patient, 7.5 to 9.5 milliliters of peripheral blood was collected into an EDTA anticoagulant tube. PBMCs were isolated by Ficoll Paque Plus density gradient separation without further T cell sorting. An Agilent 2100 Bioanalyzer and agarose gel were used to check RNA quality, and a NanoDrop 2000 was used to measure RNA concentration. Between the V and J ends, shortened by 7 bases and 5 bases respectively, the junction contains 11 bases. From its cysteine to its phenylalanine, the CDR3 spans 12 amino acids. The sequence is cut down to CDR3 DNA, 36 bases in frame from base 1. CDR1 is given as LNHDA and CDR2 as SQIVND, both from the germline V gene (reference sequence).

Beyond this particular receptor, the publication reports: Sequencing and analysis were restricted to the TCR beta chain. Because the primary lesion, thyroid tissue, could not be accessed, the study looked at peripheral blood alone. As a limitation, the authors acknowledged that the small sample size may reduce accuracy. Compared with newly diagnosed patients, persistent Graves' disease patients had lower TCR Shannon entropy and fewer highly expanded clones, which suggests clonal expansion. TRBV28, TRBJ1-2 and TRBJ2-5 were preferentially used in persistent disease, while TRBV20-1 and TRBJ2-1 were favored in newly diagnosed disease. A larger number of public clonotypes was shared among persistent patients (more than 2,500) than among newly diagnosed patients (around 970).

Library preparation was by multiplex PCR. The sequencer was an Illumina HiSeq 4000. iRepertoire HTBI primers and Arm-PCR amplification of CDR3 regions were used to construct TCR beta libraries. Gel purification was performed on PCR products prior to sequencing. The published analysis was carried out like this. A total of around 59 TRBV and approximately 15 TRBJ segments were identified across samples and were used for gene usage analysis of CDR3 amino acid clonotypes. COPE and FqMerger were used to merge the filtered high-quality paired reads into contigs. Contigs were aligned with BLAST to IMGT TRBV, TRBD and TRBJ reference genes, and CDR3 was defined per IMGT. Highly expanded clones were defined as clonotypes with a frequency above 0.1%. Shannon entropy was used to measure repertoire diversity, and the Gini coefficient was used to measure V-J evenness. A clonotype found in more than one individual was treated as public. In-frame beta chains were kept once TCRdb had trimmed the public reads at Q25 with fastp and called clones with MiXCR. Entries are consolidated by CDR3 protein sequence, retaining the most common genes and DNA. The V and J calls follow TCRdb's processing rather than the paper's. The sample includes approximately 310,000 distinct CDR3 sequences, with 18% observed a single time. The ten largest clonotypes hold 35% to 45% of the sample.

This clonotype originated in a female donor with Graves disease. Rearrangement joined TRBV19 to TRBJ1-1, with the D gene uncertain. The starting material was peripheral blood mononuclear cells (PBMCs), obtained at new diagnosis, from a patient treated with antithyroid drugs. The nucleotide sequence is TGTGCCAGTACCGGTCGGAGTACTGAAGCTTTCTTT. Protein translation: CASTGRSTEAFF.